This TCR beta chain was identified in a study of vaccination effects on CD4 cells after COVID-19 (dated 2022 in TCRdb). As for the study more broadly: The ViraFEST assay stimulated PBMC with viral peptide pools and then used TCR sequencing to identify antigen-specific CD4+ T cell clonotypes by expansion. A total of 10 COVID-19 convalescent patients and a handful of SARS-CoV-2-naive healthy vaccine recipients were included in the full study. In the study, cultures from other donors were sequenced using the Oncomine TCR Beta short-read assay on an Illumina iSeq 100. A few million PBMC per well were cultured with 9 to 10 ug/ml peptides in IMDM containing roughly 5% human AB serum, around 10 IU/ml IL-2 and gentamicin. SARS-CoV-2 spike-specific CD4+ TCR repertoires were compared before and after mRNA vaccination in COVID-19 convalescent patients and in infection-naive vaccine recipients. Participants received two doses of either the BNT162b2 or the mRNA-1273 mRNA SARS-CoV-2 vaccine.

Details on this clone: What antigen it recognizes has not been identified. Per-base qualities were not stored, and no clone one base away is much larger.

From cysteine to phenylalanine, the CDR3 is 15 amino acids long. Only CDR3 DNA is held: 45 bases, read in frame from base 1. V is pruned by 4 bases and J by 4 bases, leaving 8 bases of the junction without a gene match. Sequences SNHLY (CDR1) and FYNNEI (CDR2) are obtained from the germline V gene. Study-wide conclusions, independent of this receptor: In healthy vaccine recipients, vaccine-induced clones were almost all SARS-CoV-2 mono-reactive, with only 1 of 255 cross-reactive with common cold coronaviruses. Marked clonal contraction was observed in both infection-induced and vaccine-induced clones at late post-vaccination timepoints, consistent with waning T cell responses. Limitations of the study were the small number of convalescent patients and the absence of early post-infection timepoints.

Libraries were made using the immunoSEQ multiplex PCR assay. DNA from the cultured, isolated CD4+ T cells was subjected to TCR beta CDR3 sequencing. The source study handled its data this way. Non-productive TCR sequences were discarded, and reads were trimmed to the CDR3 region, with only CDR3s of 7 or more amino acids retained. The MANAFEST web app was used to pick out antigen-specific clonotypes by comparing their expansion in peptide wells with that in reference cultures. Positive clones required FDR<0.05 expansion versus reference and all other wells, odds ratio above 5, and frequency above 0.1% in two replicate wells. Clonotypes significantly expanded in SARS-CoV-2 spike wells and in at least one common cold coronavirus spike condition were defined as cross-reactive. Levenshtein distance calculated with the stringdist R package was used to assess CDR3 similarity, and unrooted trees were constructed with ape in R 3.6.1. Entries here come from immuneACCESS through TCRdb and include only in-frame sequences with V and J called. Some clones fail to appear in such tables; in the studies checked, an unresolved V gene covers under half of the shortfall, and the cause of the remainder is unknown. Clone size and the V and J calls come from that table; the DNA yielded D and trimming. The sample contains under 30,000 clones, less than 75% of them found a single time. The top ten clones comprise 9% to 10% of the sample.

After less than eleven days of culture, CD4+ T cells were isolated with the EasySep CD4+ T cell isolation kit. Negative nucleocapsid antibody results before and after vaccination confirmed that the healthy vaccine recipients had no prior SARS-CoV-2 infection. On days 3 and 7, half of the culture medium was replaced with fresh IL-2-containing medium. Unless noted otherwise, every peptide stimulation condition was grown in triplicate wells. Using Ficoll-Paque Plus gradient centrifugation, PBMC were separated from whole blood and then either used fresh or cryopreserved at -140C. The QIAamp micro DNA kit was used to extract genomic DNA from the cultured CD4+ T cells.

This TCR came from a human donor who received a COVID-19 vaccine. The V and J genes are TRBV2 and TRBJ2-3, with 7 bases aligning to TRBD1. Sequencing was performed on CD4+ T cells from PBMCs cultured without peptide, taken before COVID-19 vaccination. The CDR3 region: CASSGGGIGADTQYF. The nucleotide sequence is TGTGCCAGCAGTGGAGGGGGCATAGGAGCAGATACGCAGTATTTT.